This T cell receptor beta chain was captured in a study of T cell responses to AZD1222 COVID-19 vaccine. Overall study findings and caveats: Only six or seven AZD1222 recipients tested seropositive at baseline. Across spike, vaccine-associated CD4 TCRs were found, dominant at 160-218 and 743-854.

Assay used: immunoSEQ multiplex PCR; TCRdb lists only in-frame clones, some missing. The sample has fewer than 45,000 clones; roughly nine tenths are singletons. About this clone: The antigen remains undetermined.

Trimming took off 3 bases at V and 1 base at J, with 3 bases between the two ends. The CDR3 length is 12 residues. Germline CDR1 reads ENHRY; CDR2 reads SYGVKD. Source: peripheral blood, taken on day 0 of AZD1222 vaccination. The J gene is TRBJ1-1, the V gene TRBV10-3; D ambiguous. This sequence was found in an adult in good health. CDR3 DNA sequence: TGTGCCATCAGTGAAAAGAACACTGAAGCTTTCTTT. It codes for CAISEKNTEAFF.